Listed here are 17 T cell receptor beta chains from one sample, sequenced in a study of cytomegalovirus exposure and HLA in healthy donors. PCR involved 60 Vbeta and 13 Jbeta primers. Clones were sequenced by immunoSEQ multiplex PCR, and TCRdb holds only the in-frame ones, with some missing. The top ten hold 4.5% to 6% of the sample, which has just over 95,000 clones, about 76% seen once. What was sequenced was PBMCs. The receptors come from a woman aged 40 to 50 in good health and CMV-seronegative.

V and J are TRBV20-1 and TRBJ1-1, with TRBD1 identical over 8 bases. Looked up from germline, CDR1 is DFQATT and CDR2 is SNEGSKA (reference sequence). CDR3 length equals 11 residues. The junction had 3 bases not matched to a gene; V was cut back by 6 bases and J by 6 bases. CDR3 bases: TGCAGTGCACCGACAGGGGCTGAAGCTTTCTTT. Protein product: CSAPTGAEAFF.

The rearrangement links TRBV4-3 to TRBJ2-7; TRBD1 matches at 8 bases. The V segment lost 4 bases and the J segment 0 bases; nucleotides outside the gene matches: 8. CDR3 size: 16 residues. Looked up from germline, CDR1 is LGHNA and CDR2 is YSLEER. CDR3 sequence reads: CASSRGTGLSSYEQYF. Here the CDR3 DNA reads TGCGCCAGCAGCCGCGGGACAGGTTTAAGCTCCTACGAGCAGTACTTC.

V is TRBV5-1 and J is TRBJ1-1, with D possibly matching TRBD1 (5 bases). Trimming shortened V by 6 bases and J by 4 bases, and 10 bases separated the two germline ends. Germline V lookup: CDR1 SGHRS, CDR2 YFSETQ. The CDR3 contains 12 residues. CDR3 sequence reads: CASTGGGTEAFF. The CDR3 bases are TGCGCCAGCACCGGGGGGGGCACTGAAGCTTTCTTT.

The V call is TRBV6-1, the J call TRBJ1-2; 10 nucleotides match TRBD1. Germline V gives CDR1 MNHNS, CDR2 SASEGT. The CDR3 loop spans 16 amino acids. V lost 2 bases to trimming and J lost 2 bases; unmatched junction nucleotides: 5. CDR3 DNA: TGTGCCAGCAGTGAAATGGAGGGACAGGGGAACTATGGCTACACCTTC. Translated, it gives CASSEMEGQGNYGYTF.

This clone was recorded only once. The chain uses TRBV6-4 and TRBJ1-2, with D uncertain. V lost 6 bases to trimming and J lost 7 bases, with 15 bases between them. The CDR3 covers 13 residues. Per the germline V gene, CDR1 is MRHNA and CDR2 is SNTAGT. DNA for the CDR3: TGTGCCAGCAGCCCAGCGCCGGGTGGTGGCTACACCTTC. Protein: CASSPAPGGGYTF.

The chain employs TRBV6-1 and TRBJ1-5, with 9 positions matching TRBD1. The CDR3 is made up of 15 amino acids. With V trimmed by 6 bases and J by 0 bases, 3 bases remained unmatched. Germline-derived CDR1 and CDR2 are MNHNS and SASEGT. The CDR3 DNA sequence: TGTGCCAGCAGGACAGGGGGATATAGCAATCAGCCCCAGCATTTT. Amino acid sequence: CASRTGGYSNQPQHF.

In DNA, the CDR3 is TGTGCCAGTAGTACGCTACATCGCGCTAGCTCTGGAAACACCATATATTTT. This encodes CASSTLHRASSGNTIYF. The chain couples TRBV19 to TRBJ1-3; no firm D call. The V end lost 4 bases, the J end lost 0 bases, and 16 bases lay between the germline ends. CDR3 size: 17 residues. Germline-derived CDR1 and CDR2 are LNHDA and SQIVND (reference sequence).

The CDR3 protein is CASSLGGTGELFF. The CDR3 coding sequence is TGTGCCAGCAGCTTGGGGGGCACCGGGGAGCTGTTTTTT. V and J are TRBV13 and TRBJ2-2, with a weak D call TRBD2 (6 bases). V lost 3 bases and J lost 4, with 6 bases in between. CDR3 length equals 13 residues. In germline, CDR1 is PRHDT, CDR2 FYEKMQ (reference sequence).

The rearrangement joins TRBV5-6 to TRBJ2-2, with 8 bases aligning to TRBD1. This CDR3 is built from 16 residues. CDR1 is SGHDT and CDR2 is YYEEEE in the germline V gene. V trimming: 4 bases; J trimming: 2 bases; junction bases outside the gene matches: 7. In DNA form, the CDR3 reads TGTGCCAGCAGCCCAGGGGGCCTACACAACACCGGGGAGCTGTTTTTT. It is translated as CASSPGGLHNTGELFF.

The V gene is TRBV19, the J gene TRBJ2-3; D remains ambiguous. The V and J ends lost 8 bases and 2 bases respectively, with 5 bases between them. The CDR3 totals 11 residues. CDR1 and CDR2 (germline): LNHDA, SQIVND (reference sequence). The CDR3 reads CASRDTDTQYF. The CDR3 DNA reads TGTGCCAGTCGAGACACAGATACGCAGTATTTT.

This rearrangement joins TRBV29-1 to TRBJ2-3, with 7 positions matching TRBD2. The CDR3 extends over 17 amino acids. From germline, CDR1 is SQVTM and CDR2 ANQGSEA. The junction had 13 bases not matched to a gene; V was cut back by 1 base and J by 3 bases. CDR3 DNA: TGCAGCGTTGAAGGGGTAGGCGGGGGAGGGAGTACAGATACGCAGTATTTT. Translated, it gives CSVEGVGGGGSTDTQYF.

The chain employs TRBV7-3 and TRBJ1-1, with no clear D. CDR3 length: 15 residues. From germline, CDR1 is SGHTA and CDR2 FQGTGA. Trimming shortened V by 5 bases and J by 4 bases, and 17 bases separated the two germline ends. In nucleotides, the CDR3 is TGTGCCAGCAGCCGAGATGTGACCGCGGGCACTGAAGCTTTCTTT. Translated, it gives CASSRDVTAGTEAFF. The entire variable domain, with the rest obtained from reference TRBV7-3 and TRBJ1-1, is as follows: GAGVSQTPSNKVTEKGKYVELRCDPISGHTALYWYRQSLGQGPEFLIYFQGTGAADDSGLPNDRFFAVRPEGSVSTLKIQRTERGDSAVYLCASSRDVTAGTEAFFGQGTRLTVV.

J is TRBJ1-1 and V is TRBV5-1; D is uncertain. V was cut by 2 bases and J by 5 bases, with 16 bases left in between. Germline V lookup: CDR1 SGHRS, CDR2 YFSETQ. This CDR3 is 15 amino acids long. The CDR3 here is CASSFELGVLTEAFF. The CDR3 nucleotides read TGCGCCAGCAGCTTCGAACTCGGGGTATTGACTGAAGCTTTCTTT.

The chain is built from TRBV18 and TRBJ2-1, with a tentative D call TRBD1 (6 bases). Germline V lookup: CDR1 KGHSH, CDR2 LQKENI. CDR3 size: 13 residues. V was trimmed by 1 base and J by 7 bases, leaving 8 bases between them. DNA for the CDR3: TGTGCCAGCTCACCACAGGGGACAAATGAGCAGTTCTTC. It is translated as CASSPQGTNEQFF.

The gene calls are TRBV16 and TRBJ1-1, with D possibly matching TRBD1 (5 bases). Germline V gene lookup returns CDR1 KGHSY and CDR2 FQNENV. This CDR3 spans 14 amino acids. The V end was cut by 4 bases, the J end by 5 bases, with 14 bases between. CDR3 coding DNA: TGTGCCAGCAGCCGAGCCTTGGGGGGGACTGAAGCTTTCTTT. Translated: CASSRALGGTEAFF.

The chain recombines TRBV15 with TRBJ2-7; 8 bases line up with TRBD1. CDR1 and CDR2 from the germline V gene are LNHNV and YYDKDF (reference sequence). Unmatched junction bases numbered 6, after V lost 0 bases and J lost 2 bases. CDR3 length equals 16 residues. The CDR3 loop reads CATSRDLDRAPYEQYF. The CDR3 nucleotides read TGTGCCACCAGCAGAGATTTGGACAGGGCACCCTACGAGCAGTACTTC.

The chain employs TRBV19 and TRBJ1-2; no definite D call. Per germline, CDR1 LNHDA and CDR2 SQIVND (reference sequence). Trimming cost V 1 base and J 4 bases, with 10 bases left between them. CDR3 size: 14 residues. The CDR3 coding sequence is TGTGCCAGTAGTATAGGCCCGGGGATCTATGGCTACACCTTC. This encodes CASSIGPGIYGYTF.